The 13 T cell receptor beta chains presented below share a single source sample, sequenced in a study of cytomegalovirus exposure and HLA in healthy donors. A multiplex PCR was run with 60 Vbeta primers and 13 Jbeta primers. Profiled with immunoSEQ multiplex PCR; TCRdb holds only in-frame clones, not every one. The sample holds under 200,000 clones, over 70% seen once. Sequenced: PBMCs. These receptors were taken from a man between 45 and 60 years old in good health and CMV-seronegative.

Notes on this clone: Other nucleotide sequences in the sample specify the same CDR3. The genes are TRBV7-2 and TRBJ2-3; D may be TRBD2 (7 bases). The CDR3 consists of 16 residues. Germline V CDR1 and CDR2: SGHTA, FQGNSA. The V and J ends lost 3 bases and 3 bases respectively, with 16 bases between them. The CDR3 DNA is TGTGCCAGCAGCTTCCGTGGGGGGGCGATGACAGATACGCAGTATTTT. Translating gives CASSFRGGAMTDTQYF.

The genes are TRBV15 and TRBJ1-1; 9 bases match TRBD1. The CDR3 is 12 residues long. CDR1 is LNHNV, CDR2 YYDKDF, per germline (reference sequence). The V segment lost 4 bases and the J segment 11 bases; nucleotides outside the gene matches: 5. The CDR3 region has the DNA TGTGCCACCAGCACGGGACAGGGTGGTGCTTTCTTT. Its protein is CATSTGQGGAFF.

Here the CDR3 DNA reads TGTGCCAGCTCGCTGACCGGGACAGGCGAAAAACTGTTTTTT. Its translation is CASSLTGTGEKLFF. This sequence joins TRBV18 and TRBJ1-4, with TRBD1 matching 8 bases. The germline V gene encodes CDR1 KGHSH and CDR2 LQKENI. Losses at the gene ends were 6 bases for V and 8 bases for J; bases not matched to a gene: 8. This CDR3 spans 14 amino acids.

The rearrangement links TRBV13 to TRBJ2-1; 9 positions match TRBD2. This CDR3 region has 15 residues. The germline V gene encodes CDR1 PRHDT and CDR2 FYEKMQ (reference sequence). The trim removed 4 bases at V and 6 bases at J, leaving 7 bases unmatched. The CDR3 protein is CASSSRSSGGNEQFF. CDR3 in DNA: TGTGCCAGCAGCTCCCGGAGTAGCGGGGGCAATGAGCAGTTCTTC.

V and J are TRBV5-6 and TRBJ2-5; TRBD2 agrees at 12 bases. CDR3 length equals 16 residues. V was clipped by 2 bases and J by 4 bases; unmatched bases: 6. Germline CDR1 is SGHDT and CDR2 is YYEEEE. As DNA, the CDR3 is TGTGCCAGCAGCTTACCTCTAGCGGGGGGGCGAGAGACCCAGTACTTC. This translates into CASSLPLAGGRETQYF.

This clone was counted only a few times. The J gene is TRBJ2-7, the V gene TRBV6-1, with 8 bases lining up with TRBD1. The V and J ends lost 6 bases and 3 bases, in that order; junction bases with no gene match: 7. This CDR3 is 14 amino acids long. Germline V gives CDR1 MNHNS, CDR2 SASEGT. The CDR3 DNA reads TGTGCCAGCAGGGACGGGGACAGGAGCTACGAGCAGTACTTC. Translation: CASRDGDRSYEQYF.

The chain has TRBV7-9 and TRBJ2-3; D is possibly TRBD2 (7 bases). The CDR3 runs 15 residues. Trimming stripped 5 bases from V and 2 bases from J, with 14 bases between. Germline CDR1 is SEHNR and CDR2 is FQNEAQ (reference sequence). The CDR3 sequence is CASSPRAGATDTQYF. The CDR3 region has the DNA TGTGCCAGCAGCCCCCGGGCGGGGGCCACAGATACGCAGTATTTT.

The rearrangement uses TRBV19 and TRBJ1-1, with D maybe TRBD1 (6 bases). V gave up 5 bases and J gave up 3 bases, with 13 bases separating them. The germline CDR1 and CDR2 sequences are LNHDA and SQIVND (reference sequence). The CDR3 is 14 residues long. Written as DNA, the CDR3 is TGTGCCAGTAGTGCCGGGACATCTCACACTGAAGCTTTCTTT. As protein: CASSAGTSHTEAFF. Filled out from reference TRBV19 and TRBJ1-1, the complete variable domain reads DGGITQSPKYLFRKEGQNVTLSCEQNLNHDAMYWYRQDPGQGLRLIYYSQIVNDFQKGDIAEGYSVSREKKESFPLTVTSAQKNPTAFYLCASSAGTSHTEAFFGQGTRLTVV.

This clone was observed a single time. The V call is TRBV5-1, the J call TRBJ2-2, with 10 bases that match TRBD1. The germline V gene encodes CDR1 SGHRS and CDR2 YFSETQ. This CDR3 has 15 residues. V gave up 4 bases and J gave up 9 bases; unmatched junction bases: 9. Here the CDR3 DNA reads TGCGCCAGCAGCCCGACAGGGGGCGCGGGTCGGGAGCTGTTTTTT. This encodes CASSPTGGAGRELFF.

The chain recombines TRBV7-2 with TRBJ2-7, with 7 bases aligning to TRBD1. V was pared by 4 bases and J by 4 bases, with 7 bases of the junction left unmatched. CDR3 length equals 14 residues. CDR1 and CDR2 from the germline V gene are SGHTA and FQGNSA. In DNA, the CDR3 is TGTGCCAGCAGCTCCTCGGGACAGCCTTACGAGCAGTACTTC. As protein: CASSSSGQPYEQYF. Filled out from reference TRBV7-2 and TRBJ2-7, the complete variable domain reads GAGVSQSPSNKVTEKGKDVELRCDPISGHTALYWYRQSLGQGLEFLIYFQGNSAPDKSGLPSDRFSAERTGGSVSTLTIQRTQQEDSAVYLCASSSSGQPYEQYFGPGTRLTVT.

This chain connects TRBV18 to TRBJ2-2; weak D call: TRBD1 (5 bases). The CDR3 covers 15 residues. Germline values: CDR1 KGHSH, CDR2 LQKENI. Trimming took off 3 bases at V and 0 bases at J, with 8 bases between the two ends. Here the CDR3 reads CASSPSGSNTGELFF. CDR3 DNA sequence: TGTGCCAGCTCACCGTCAGGGTCGAACACCGGGGAGCTGTTTTTT.

The genes are TRBV7-2 and TRBJ1-1; possibly TRBD1 for D (6 bases). This CDR3 is built from 14 residues. Looked up from germline, CDR1 is SGHTA and CDR2 is FQGNSA. V lost 5 bases to trimming and J lost 2 bases, with 12 bases between them. The CDR3 DNA sequence: TGTGCCAGCAGCCTACTGGGACACAACACTGAAGCTTTCTTT. Translated, it gives CASSLLGHNTEAFF. Full variable domain (remainder filled in from reference TRBV7-2 and TRBJ1-1): GAGVSQSPSNKVTEKGKDVELRCDPISGHTALYWYRQSLGQGLEFLIYFQGNSAPDKSGLPSDRFSAERTGGSVSTLTIQRTQQEDSAVYLCASSLLGHNTEAFFGQGTRLTVV.

The chain has TRBV5-1 and TRBJ1-3, with D tentatively TRBD1 (6 bases). There are 15 residues in the CDR3. CDR1 is SGHRS and CDR2 is YFSETQ in the germline V gene. With 3 bases removed from V and 4 bases from J, the gap between germline ends came to 14 bases. The CDR3 spells CASSSGAGAGNTIYF. In DNA form, the CDR3 reads TGCGCCAGCAGCTCCGGCGCAGGGGCAGGAAACACCATATATTTT.